This T cell receptor (beta chain) derives from a study of CD8 T cells in ankylosing spondylitis. Overall study findings and caveats: Among TCR beta sequences, a motif of several highly homologous variants appeared characteristic of ankylosing spondylitis blood. Some motif variants had been reported before (in reactive arthritis synovial fluid and blood). Disease-linked clones reportedly concentrated significantly in matched ankylosing spondylitis synovial fluid.

V was pared by 1 base and J by 2 bases, with 6 bases of the junction left unmatched. The CDR3 has 17 residues. Germline V lookup: CDR1 LNHNV, CDR2 YYDKDF (reference sequence). In its sample, this clonotype was seen many times. Antigen specificity is unknown. MiXCR, run by TCRdb on the 5' RACE reads, gives a single entry per CDR3 protein. Altogether some 85,000 distinct CDR3 sequences are present, about 8.3% being singletons, with the ten largest covering 25% to 35%. The sequence was obtained from a male donor with ankylosing spondylitis. The source material was blood, either unsorted or a sorted T cell fraction (not recorded which). This chain uses TRBV15 with TRBJ2-2; TRBD2 agrees at 8 bases. This CDR3 is CATSRGAGGVNTGELFF. The CDR3 DNA is TGTGCCACCAGCAGAGGAGCCGGGGGGGTTAACACCGGGGAGCTGTTTTTT.